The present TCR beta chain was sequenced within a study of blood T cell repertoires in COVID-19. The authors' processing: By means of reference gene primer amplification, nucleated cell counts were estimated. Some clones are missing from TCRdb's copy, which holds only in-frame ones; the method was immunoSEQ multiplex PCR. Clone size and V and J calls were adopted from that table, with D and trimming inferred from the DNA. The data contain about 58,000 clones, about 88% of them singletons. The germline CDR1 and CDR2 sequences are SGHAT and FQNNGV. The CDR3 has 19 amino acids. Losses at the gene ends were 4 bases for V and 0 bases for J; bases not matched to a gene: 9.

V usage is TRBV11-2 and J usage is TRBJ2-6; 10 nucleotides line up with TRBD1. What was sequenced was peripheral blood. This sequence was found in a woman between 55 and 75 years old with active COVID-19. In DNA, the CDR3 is TGTGCCAGCAGCTCCTTCCCGGGACAGGGGAGCTCTGGGGCCAACGTCCTGACTTTC. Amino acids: CASSSFPGQGSSGANVLTF.